This entry lists 14 T cell receptor beta chains sequenced from one sample in a study of radiation and T cells in renal cell carcinoma. Time point denoted: blood 4 weeks post-SBRT, at nephrectomy. The sample's treatment: 15 Gy SBRT to primary tumor, nephrectomy 4 weeks later. Using immunoSEQ multiplex PCR, the repertoire was profiled, and TCRdb retains in-frame clones only, with some absent. The data show some 150,000 clones, 75% to 90% seen once. Specimen: blood, collected from a patient whose treatment included radiotherapy and nephrectomy. These receptors were collected from a woman aged 45-65 years with renal cell carcinoma.

This chain uses TRBV25-1 with TRBJ2-1, with 9 positions matching TRBD2. The CDR3 length is 15 residues. Unmatched junction bases numbered 4, after V lost 4 bases and J lost 3 bases. CDR1 MGHDK and CDR2 SYGVNS come from the germline V gene. The CDR3 is CASSVSGSNYNEQFF. The CDR3 coding sequence is TGTGCCAGCAGTGTTAGCGGGAGTAACTACAATGAGCAGTTCTTC.

The genes are TRBV6-6 and TRBJ1-4, with D perhaps TRBD1 (5 bases). Germline V gene sequence: CDR1 MNHNY, CDR2 SVGAGI (reference sequence). The V and J ends lost 1 base and 3 bases respectively, with 12 bases between them. This CDR3 contains 16 residues. The CDR3 loop reads CASSYFQGLANEKLFF. DNA of the CDR3: TGTGCCAGCAGTTACTTCCAGGGTCTAGCTAATGAAAAACTGTTTTTT.

V gene TRBV27 combines with J gene TRBJ2-1; weak D call: TRBD2 (5 bases). The CDR3 is made up of 15 amino acids. V lost 6 bases, J lost 0 bases, and 12 bases lay in between. The germline gives CDR1 MNHEY, CDR2 SMNVEV (reference sequence). The CDR3 coding sequence is TGTGCCAGCAGGTTAGCGACCAGCTCCTACAATGAGCAGTTCTTC. It specifies CASRLATSSYNEQFF.

The chain carries TRBV27 and TRBJ1-5; unclear D gene. This CDR3 spans 14 amino acids. Germline lookup yields CDR1 MNHEY and CDR2 SMNVEV (reference sequence). V dropped 3 bases and J dropped 3 bases, with 9 bases sitting between them. The CDR3, as DNA: TGTGCCAGCAGTTTCGGACTGCCCAATCAGCCCCAGCATTTT. Amino acids: CASSFGLPNQPQHF.

This chain uses TRBV9 with TRBJ2-4; D is unresolved. V lost 3 bases and J 0 bases, leaving 10 bases between the germline ends. The CDR3 is 15 residues long. Germline CDR1 is SGDLS and CDR2 is YYNGEE. For the CDR3, the DNA is TGTGCCAGCAGCGATCACCCGTTAGCCAAAAACATTCAGTACTTC. This codes for CASSDHPLAKNIQYF.

Only a few counts were recorded for this clone. This chain links TRBV2 with TRBJ1-1; no firm D call. The CDR3 has 10 residues. Per germline, CDR1 SNHLY and CDR2 FYNNEI. V lost 6 bases, J lost 8 bases, and 7 bases lay in between. The CDR3 spells CASRPGEAFF. CDR3 DNA sequence: TGTGCCAGCAGGCCCGGGGAAGCTTTCTTT.

The chain carries TRBV6-5 and TRBJ1-1; 7 nucleotides line up with TRBD1. Germline CDR1 is MNHEY and CDR2 is SVGAGI. This CDR3 region has 15 residues. V gave up 7 bases and J gave up 0 bases; unmatched junction bases: 8. DNA of the CDR3: TGTGCCAGCACCGCAGGGGACAGAATGAACACTGAAGCTTTCTTT. Translating it yields CASTAGDRMNTEAFF.

The chain uses TRBV6-1 and TRBJ2-3, with D possibly being TRBD2 (6 bases). V lost 10 bases to trimming and J lost 6 bases, with 17 bases between them. Germline V gene data show CDR1 as MNHNS and CDR2 as SASEGT. The CDR3 length is 13 residues. CDR3 residues: CAMAGKPEDTQYF. The DNA of the CDR3 is TGTGCCATGGCGGGGAAACCAGAGGATACGCAGTATTTT.

This rearrangement joins TRBV10-3 to TRBJ2-5; 7 positions match TRBD1. Germline trimming cut 6 bases from V and 7 bases from J; bases unmatched to any gene: 20. Germline CDR1 and CDR2: ENHRY and SYGVKD. There are 17 residues in the CDR3. CDR3: CAISQGVPGTLNGTQYF. The CDR3 nucleotides are TGTGCCATCAGCCAGGGGGTCCCCGGGACATTAAACGGGACCCAGTACTTC.

This rearrangement joins TRBV5-6 to TRBJ2-2; TRBD1 or TRBD2 may be the D gene (5 bases each). With 5 bases removed from V and 5 bases from J, the gap between germline ends came to 13 bases. The CDR3 extends over 14 amino acids. Germline-derived CDR1 and CDR2 are SGHDT and YYEEEE. CDR3: CASSDLGETGELFF. The CDR3 bases are TGTGCCAGCAGTGACCTGGGGGAAACCGGGGAGCTGTTTTTT.

The V and J genes are TRBV18 and TRBJ1-4, with 7 bases fitting TRBD1. The CDR3 consists of 15 residues. Looked up from germline, CDR1 is KGHSH and CDR2 is LQKENI. Trimming at V came to 0 bases and at J to 5 bases, leaving 3 bases not matched to a gene. CDR3 sequence (DNA): TGTGCCAGCTCACCACCGCCAGGGGGGAATGAAAAACTGTTTTTT. Protein product: CASSPPPGGNEKLFF. The whole variable domain, remainder taken from reference TRBV18 and TRBJ1-4, is NAGVMQNPRHLVRRRGQEARLRCSPMKGHSHVYWYRQLPEEGLKFMVYLQKENIIDESGMPKERFSAEFPKEGPSILRIQQVVRGDSAAYFCASSPPPGGNEKLFFGSGTQLSVL.

The CDR3 DNA sequence: TGTGCCAGCAGCTTGAAAGGGACGGGCCCAGGGACCCAGTACTTC. Protein product: CASSLKGTGPGTQYF. J is TRBJ2-5 and V is TRBV7-2; D may be TRBD1 or TRBD2 (5 bases each). The CDR3 spans 15 residues. V shed 3 bases and J shed 7 bases, with 18 bases lying between them. The germline CDR1 and CDR2 sequences are SGHTA and FQGNSA.

The chain combines TRBV6-1 with TRBJ1-2; TRBD1 might be the D (5 bases). The CDR3 has 13 residues. Trimming took off 4 bases at V and 3 bases at J, with 9 bases between the two ends. Germline CDR1 reads MNHNS; CDR2 reads SASEGT. Here the CDR3 reads CASSVGTDYGYTF. The CDR3 DNA is TGTGCCAGCAGTGTTGGGACCGACTATGGCTACACCTTC.

This clone was counted once. The chain recombines TRBV19 with TRBJ1-1; unclear D gene. From germline, CDR1 is LNHDA and CDR2 SQIVND (reference sequence). The CDR3 consists of 14 residues. The V gene lost 5 bases and the J gene lost 0 bases, with 10 bases spanning the gap. The CDR3 nucleotides read TGTGCCAGTAGTCTAAGGAGTATGAACACTGAAGCTTTCTTT. Its translation: CASSLRSMNTEAFF.